This TCR beta chain came from a study of Tregs in tolerant kidney transplant recipients. In the study overall: Related graft donors supplied nonmyeloablative bone marrow transplants, and mixed chimerism was transient. Study results and caveats: In tolerant patients, donor-specific Tregs outgrew total Tregs, suggesting antigen-driven expansion.

In the case of this clone: Its cognate antigen is unknown.

Trimming stripped 4 bases from V and 1 base from J, with 4 bases between. The CDR3 contains 11 residues. Germline CDR1 and CDR2: GTSNPN and SVGIG (reference sequence). Unstimulated Tregs (CD4+CD25+CD127-) and CD4+CD25- non-Tregs were sorted from PBMCs. Profiled with immunoSEQ multiplex PCR; TCRdb holds only in-frame clones, not every one. The table includes tens of thousands of clones, over 85% detected once. This sequence joins TRBV30 and TRBJ2-5, with unresolved D. The source was CD4+ T cells from blood, collected before the transplant. The clonotype was recovered from a human donor who received a combined kidney and bone marrow transplant. The CDR3 spells CAWKLQETQYF. The CDR3 coding sequence is TGTGCCTGGAAGCTCCAAGAGACCCAGTACTTC.